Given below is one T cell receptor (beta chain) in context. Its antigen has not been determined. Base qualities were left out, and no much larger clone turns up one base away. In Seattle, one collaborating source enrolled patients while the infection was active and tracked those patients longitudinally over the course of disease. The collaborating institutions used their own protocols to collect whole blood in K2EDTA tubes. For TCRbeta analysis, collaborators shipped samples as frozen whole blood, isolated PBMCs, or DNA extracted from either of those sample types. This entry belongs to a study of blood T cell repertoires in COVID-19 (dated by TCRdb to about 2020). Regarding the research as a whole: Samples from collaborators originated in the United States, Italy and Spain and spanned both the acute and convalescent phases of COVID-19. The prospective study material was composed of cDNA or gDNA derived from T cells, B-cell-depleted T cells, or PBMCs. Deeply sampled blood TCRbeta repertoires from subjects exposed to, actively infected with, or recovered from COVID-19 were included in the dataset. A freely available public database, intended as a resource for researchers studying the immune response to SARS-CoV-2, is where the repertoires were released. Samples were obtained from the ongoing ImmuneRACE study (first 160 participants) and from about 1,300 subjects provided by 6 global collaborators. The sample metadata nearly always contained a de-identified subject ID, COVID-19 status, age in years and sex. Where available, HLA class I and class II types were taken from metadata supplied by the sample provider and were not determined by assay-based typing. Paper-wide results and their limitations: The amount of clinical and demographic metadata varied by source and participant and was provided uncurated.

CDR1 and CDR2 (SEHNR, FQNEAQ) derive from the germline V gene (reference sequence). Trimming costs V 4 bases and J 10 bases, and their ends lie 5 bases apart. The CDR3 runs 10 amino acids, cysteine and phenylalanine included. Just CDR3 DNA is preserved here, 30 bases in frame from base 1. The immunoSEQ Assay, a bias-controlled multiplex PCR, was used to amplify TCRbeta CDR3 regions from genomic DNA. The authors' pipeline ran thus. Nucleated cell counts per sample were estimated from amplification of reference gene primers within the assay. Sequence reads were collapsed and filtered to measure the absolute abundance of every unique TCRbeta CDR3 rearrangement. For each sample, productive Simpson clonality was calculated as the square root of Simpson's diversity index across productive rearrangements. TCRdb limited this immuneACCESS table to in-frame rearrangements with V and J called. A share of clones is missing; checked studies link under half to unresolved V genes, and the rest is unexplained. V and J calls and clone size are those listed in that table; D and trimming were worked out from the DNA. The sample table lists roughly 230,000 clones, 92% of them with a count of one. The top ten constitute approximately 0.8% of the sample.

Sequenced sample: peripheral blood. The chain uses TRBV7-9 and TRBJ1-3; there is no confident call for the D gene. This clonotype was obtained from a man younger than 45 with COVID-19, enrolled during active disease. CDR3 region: CASSSQTIYF. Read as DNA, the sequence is TGTGCCAGCAGCTCCCAAACCATATATTTT.